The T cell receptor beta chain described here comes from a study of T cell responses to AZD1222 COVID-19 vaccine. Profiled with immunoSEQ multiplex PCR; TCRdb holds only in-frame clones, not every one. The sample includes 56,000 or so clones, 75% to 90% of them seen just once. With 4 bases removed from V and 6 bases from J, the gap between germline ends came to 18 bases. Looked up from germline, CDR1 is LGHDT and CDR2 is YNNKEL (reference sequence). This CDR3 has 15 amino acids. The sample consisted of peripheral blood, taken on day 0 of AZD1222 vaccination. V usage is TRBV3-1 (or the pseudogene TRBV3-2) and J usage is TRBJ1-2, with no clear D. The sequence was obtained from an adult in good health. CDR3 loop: CASSPRWPVLNGYTF. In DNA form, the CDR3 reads TGTGCCAGCAGCCCCAGGTGGCCCGTACTGAATGGCTACACCTTC.